These T cell receptor beta chains were read from a single sample in a study of follicular helper T cells after annual influenza vaccination. Profiling relied on immunoSEQ multiplex PCR, and the TCRdb table lists in-frame clones only, not all of them. The table lists 8,500 to 9,000 clones, roughly 80% of them singletons, with about 3.7% in the top ten. Sequenced material: CXCR5+ CD38- circulating T follicular helper cells from blood, taken 7 days after influenza vaccination. All receptors derive from an adult who received the influenza vaccine. CDR3s include the opening cysteine and the closing phenylalanine or tryptophan. D genes are given only for firm matches. Only some rows state a clone size, as once, few, many or a class for expanded clones.

abundance: .; len: 15; v_gene: TRBV4-3; j_gene: TRBJ1-1; d_gene: .; CDR3aa: CASSQDPYTDTEAFF; CDR3nt: TGCGCCAGCAGCCAAGACCCGTATACCGACACTGAAGCTTTCTTT
abundance: .; len: 13; v_gene: TRBV5-4; j_gene: TRBJ2-7; d_gene: .; CDR3aa: CASSSTRGAVKNF; CDR3nt: TGTGCCAGCAGCTCCACCCGGGGCGCGGTGAAGAACTTC
abundance: .; len: 13; v_gene: TRBV7-2; j_gene: TRBJ2-1; d_gene: .; CDR3aa: CASETGIGDEQFF; CDR3nt: TGTGCCAGCGAAACAGGGATAGGTGATGAGCAGTTCTTC
abundance: .; len: 14; v_gene: TRBV19; j_gene: TRBJ2-6; d_gene: .; CDR3aa: CAVASNSGANVLTF; CDR3nt: TGTGCCGTGGCTTCCAACTCTGGGGCCAACGTCCTGACTTTC
abundance: few; len: 14; v_gene: TRBV6-1; j_gene: TRBJ2-1; d_gene: TRBD1; CDR3aa: CASRLGQLHNEQFF; CDR3nt: TGTGCCAGCAGGCTGGGACAGCTGCACAATGAGCAGTTCTTC
abundance: .; len: 14; v_gene: TRBV5-6; j_gene: TRBJ2-1; d_gene: .; CDR3aa: CASSSGFGENEQFF; CDR3nt: TGTGCCAGCAGCTCGGGTTTCGGGGAAAATGAGCAGTTCTTC
abundance: .; len: 16; v_gene: TRBV4-1; j_gene: TRBJ1-1; d_gene: TRBD1; CDR3aa: CASSLDRGPGETEAFF; CDR3nt: TGCGCCAGCAGCCTCGACAGGGGGCCGGGTGAAACTGAAGCTTTCTTT
abundance: once; len: 15; v_gene: TRBV4-3; j_gene: TRBJ1-2; d_gene: .; CDR3aa: CASSQDLRDGYGYTF; CDR3nt: TGCGCCAGCAGCCAAGATCTCAGGGATGGCTATGGCTACACCTTC
abundance: .; len: 15; v_gene: TRBV19; j_gene: TRBJ1-2; d_gene: .; CDR3aa: CASSNLNPRTYGYTF; CDR3nt: TGTGCCAGTAGTAACTTAAATCCTCGGACATATGGCTACACCTTC
abundance: .; len: 16; v_gene: TRBV5-4; j_gene: TRBJ1-1; d_gene: TRBD1; CDR3aa: CASSLGDRVRYAEAFF; CDR3nt: TGTGCCAGCAGCTTGGGCGACAGGGTTAGGTACGCTGAAGCTTTCTTT